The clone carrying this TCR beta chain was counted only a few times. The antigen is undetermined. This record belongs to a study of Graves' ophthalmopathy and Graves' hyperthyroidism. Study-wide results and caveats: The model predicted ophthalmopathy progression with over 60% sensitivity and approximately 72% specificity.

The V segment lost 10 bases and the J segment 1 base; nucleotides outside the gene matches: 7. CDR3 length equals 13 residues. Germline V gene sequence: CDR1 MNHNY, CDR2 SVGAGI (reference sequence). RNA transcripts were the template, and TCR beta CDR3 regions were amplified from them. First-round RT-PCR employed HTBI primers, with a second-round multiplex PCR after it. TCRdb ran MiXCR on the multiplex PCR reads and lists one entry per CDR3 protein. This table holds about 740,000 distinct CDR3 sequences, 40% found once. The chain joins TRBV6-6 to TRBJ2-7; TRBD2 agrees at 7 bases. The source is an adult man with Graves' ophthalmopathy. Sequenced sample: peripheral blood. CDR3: CATGEGPSYEQYF. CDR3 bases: TGTGCCACTGGGGAGGGACCATCCTACGAGCAGTACTTC.